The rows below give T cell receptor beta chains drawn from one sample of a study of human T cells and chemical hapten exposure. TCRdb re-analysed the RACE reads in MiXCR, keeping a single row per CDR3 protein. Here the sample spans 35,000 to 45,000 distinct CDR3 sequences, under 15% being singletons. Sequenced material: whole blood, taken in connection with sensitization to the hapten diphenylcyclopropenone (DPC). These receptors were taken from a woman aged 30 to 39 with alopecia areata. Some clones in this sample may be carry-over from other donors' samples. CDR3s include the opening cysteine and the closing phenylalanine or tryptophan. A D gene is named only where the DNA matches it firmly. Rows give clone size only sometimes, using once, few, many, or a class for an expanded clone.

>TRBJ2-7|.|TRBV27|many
TGTGCCAGCAGTTCCCGGGCGGATCTGCACTACGAGCAGTACTTC
CASSSRADLHYEQYF
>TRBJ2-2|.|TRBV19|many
TGTGCCAGTAGTATAGCCCTAGGCTCCGGGGAGCTGTTTTTT
CASSIALGSGELFF
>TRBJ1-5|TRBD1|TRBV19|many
TGTGCCAGTAGTTCCCGGGACAGGGATTACGGCAATCAGCCCCAGCATTTT
CASSSRDRDYGNQPQHF
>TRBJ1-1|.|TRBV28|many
TGTGCCAGCAGCCCCTTTTTCGGAGCGGCTGAAGCTTTCTTT
CASSPFFGAAEAFF
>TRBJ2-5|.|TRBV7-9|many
TGTGCCAGCAGTCCAAACAAGGCAGAGACCCAGTACTTC
CASSPNKAETQYF
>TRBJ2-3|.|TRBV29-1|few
TGCAGCGTTGAAACGGGGGACACGCTCGGAGATACGCAGTATTTT
CSVETGDTLGDTQYF
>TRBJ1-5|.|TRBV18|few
TGTGCCAGCTCACCACATAAGTTTAATCAGCCCCAGCATTTT
CASSPHKFNQPQHF
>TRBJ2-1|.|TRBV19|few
TGTGCCAGTACGGTCCAGTGGGGCTCCTACAATGAGCAGTTCTTC
CASTVQWGSYNEQFF
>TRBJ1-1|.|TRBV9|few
TGTGCCAGCAGCGTAGTTATGGGCACTGAAGCTTTCTTT
CASSVVMGTEAFF
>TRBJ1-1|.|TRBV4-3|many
TGCGCCAGCAGCCAACTCCCGAGAAACACTGAAGCTTTCTTT
CASSQLPRNTEAFF
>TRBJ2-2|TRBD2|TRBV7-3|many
TGTGCCAGCAGCTCCATGAGCGGGAGGGTGAACACCGGGGAGCTGTTTTTT
CASSSMSGRVNTGELFF
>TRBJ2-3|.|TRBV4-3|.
TGCGCCAGCAGCCAAGAGGCCCTAGGGGATACGCAGTATTTT
CASSQEALGDTQYF
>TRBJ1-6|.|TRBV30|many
TGTGCCTGGAATTGGGGGACTAACTCACCCCTCCACTTT
CAWNWGTNSPLHF
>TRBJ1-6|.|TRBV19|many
TGTGCCAGTAGTACCTCGCGGACGGACTATAATTCACCCCTCCACTTT
CASSTSRTDYNSPLHF
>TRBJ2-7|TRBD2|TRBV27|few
TGTGCCAGCAGTTTAGGCGGGAGGGCCCCCTACGAGCAGTACTTC
CASSLGGRAPYEQYF
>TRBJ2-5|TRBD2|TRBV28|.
TGTGCCAGCAGTTTAAGACTAGCGGGAGGAGAGACCCAGTACTTC
CASSLRLAGGETQYF
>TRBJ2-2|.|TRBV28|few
TGTGCCAGCAGTTTACTAGGGGAAAACACCGGGGAGCTGTTTTTT
CASSLLGENTGELFF
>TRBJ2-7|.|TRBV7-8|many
TGTGCCAGCAGCAGCGAACCCGCGGCTAGTTCGGCCGAGCAGTACTTC
CASSSEPAASSAEQYF
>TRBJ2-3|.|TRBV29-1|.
TGCAGCGTTGACGGGCGAAGCACAGATACGCAGTATTTT
CSVDGRSTDTQYF
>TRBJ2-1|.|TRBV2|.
TGTGCCAGCACAAGTTTCGATGAGCAGTTCTTC
CASTSFDEQFF
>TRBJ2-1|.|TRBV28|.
TGTGCCAGCAGTTTTATGGTAGTAAGAAGGTGGACGGAGAGCTCCTACAATGAGCAGTTCTTC
CASSFMVVRRWTESSYNEQFF
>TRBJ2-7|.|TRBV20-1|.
TGCAGTGCTAGTAGCGGAACCTACGAGCAGTACTTC
CSASSGTYEQYF
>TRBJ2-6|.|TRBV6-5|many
TGTGCCAGCACCCGCCGATTGGGGGCCAACGTCCTGACTTTC
CASTRRLGANVLTF